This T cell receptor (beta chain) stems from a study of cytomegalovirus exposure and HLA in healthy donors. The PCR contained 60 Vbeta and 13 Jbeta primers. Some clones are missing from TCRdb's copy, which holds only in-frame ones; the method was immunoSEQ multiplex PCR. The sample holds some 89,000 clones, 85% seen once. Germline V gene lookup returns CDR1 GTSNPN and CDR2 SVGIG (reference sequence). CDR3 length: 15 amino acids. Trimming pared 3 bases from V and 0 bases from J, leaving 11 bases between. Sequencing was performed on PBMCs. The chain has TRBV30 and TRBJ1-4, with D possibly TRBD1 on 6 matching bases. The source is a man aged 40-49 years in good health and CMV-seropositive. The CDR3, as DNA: TGTGCCTGGAGGGGGACAACCCCAACTAATGAAAAACTGTTTTTT. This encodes CAWRGTTPTNEKLFF.